This TCR beta chain is from a study of cytomegalovirus exposure and HLA in healthy donors (dated by TCRdb to about 2017). The study in broad terms: An earlier analysis of approximately 550 of the donors reported roughly 300 Gb of sequence data and some 120 million unique TCR beta sequences from some 180 million T cells. About 300 gigabases of sequencing data and approximately 80 million unique TCR sequences were included in an early release covering about 700 HLA-typed donors. Among the roughly 370 genotyped donors, around 81% belonged to the genetic ancestry cluster associated with self-reported Caucasian donors. The study was designed to test whether signatures of past pathogen exposure could be identified by cataloging public T cell receptors. Using immunosequencing, the study profiled T cell repertoires from about 650 subjects and related those repertoires to cytomegalovirus serostatus. In addition to the first cohort of hundreds of subjects, a separate validation cohort of 100 to 150 different subjects was used. To predict cytomegalovirus infection status, the study combined high-throughput TCR immunosequencing, statistical association of individual TCRs with disease status, and machine learning. A later analysis re-analyzed previously published TCR beta repertoires from 550 to 700 donors and added high-resolution HLA genotyping to study TCR occurrence patterns. Rather than drawing on any new phenotypic data, the later analysis identified candidate immune exposures from TCR beta sequences and the way those sequences occurred across donors. An earlier analysis of several hundred of the donors applied high-throughput TCR beta sequencing to assess whether each TCR beta V gene segment acted as functional or pseudogenic. Donor age, sex, ethnicity and CMV serostatus were compiled alongside the repertoire data. A later genetic analysis used genome-wide SNP genotypes for about 55% of the 666 donors, treating that subset as a discovery cohort. All discovery cohort repertoires had been generated using a single sequencing platform. HLA typing covered class I and class II loci at four-digit resolution. Typing coverage differed by locus: A, B, C, DRB1 and DQB1 were typed in roughly 620-640 donors, DQA1 in about 500, DPA1 in around 610, and DPB1 in 472. Because of strong linkage in the cohort, roughly five DR-DQ haplotypes were treated as single units for association and clustering. On average, around 240,000 unique TCR beta nucleotide sequences were sequenced per donor among several hundred genotyped donors of the cohort, with approximately 18% of those sequences being non-productive. Paper-wide results and their limitations: A later genetic analysis associated a missense DCLRE1C variant with V-gene and J-gene trimming of TCR beta chains, and an independent cohort replicated the association. According to a later analysis, parvovirus B19, influenza, CMV and Epstein-Barr virus appeared linked to several top co-occurrence clusters. In a later analysis, HLA-associated TCR beta chains showed more clonal expansion and lower generation probabilities than non-associated chains that were equally common. Correlated functional status among segregating V segments might reflect linkage disequilibrium, but an unknown experimental factor could not be ruled out. A further reported finding was that TCR beta sequences accurately predicted the HLA-A and HLA-B alleles for most subjects in the first cohort. Only TCR beta chains were sequenced in this cohort, and the absence of alpha or paired-chain data limited detectable features. Because some donors lacked HLA typing at each locus, the association tests relied only on the typed subset. A later analysis associated roughly 17,000 TCR beta sequences with specific HLA alleles at a false discovery rate of 0.05. The earlier analysis of around 600 of the donors excluded roughly 17 rarely observed V segments, including chromosome 9 orphons, because counts were too low. Immune exposure information for the cohort was limited to CMV serostatus. According to a later analysis, most CMV-associated TCR beta chains appeared to be HLA-restricted, and the HLA associations seemed to be driven largely by CMV exposure. When HLA alleles, especially DR and DQ, strongly co-occurred, attributing TCR associations to individual alleles was difficult. The authors suggested that the approach could potentially be extended to other disease states and immunological phenotypes. In an earlier analysis of approximately 590 of the donors, most TCR beta V segments were observed in productive rearrangements about 87% or about 30% of the time, broadly matching IMGT annotations. The presence/absence analyses assumed that sequencing depth was roughly uniform across donors, and that assumption may not be true. According to a later genetic analysis, donors in an Asian-associated ancestry cluster had fewer N-insertions in productive TCRs than the approximately 610-donor mean. The sequencing pipeline was judged likely to have produced a cluster of highly shared sequence variants as a technical artifact. The classifier was reported to diagnose cytomegalovirus status with high specificity and sensitivity in both the original and validation cohorts. In vitro tests confirmed that a few of the cytomegalovirus-associated TCR beta chains recognize cytomegalovirus antigens. Some IMGT-functional V segments, including TRBV6-2 and TRBV6-3, could not be distinguished by the 87-base-pair reads and were therefore excluded. The study gave a list of some 150 TCR beta chains associated with cytomegalovirus. While some public TCRs were present in many individuals, most TCR sequences turned up only very rarely across donors. A later analysis found that TCR association rates varied across HLA loci, with DRB1 alleles showing the most associated TCRs and HLA-C alleles the fewest.

Library preparation was by the immunoSEQ multiplex PCR assay. For the multiplex PCR, a mixture combining 60 forward primers for TCR Vbeta segments and 13 reverse primers for TCR Jbeta segments was used. The CDR3 region of rearranged TCR beta genes was amplified from genomic DNA by a multiplex PCR assay. The Illumina HiSeq System was used to sequence the amplified TCR beta libraries as 87-base-pair reads. The study's own analysis went as follows. A later analysis tallied approximately 87 million unique TCR beta chains across the 640 or so repertoires, and some 10 million of those chains were shared by two or more donors. Raw reads were error-corrected and collapsed into unique sequences by a nearest-neighbor algorithm in which closely related sequences were merged to remove PCR and sequencing errors. To assign V, D and J gene segments, CDR3 sequences were aligned to IMGT reference sequences. For a sequence to be retained, a match of at least six nucleotides was required to both a V gene segment and a J gene segment. Rearrangements were classified as productive when the CDR3 lacked stop codons and remained in frame with V and J, and all other rearrangements were classified as non-productive. Following IMGT convention, CDR3 was defined as the stretch from the second conserved V-encoded cysteine up to the conserved J-encoded phenylalanine. Sequences without an unambiguous match to a single V gene segment were excluded from the earlier analysis of about 640 of the donors. In an earlier analysis of more than 500 of the donors, a V segment was called functional when productive rearrangements were above 56.7%, and segregating when the standard deviation between donors exceeded 5%. To diagnose cytomegalovirus status from the catalog of TCR beta chain sequences, a statistical classification framework was built. In a later analysis, TCR nucleotide sequences were compared against IMGT/GENE-DB human TR gene sequences so that V and J genes could be assigned. The TCRdist pipeline was used in a later analysis to assign CDR3 sequences and most-parsimonious VDJ recombination scenarios. In a later analysis, each TCR beta chain was defined by its CDR3 amino acid sequence together with its V-gene family, and reads lacking a unique V-gene family were excluded. In a later analysis, around 650 highly shared, low-generation-probability nucleotide sequences were removed to address suspected cross-contamination and a sequencing artifact. A later analysis calculated a clonal expansion index for each public chain from normalized within-repertoire ranks of inferred template counts. Generation probabilities in a later analysis came from a VDJ recombination model fitted to out-of-frame rearrangements, and those results were checked against IGoR. In a later analysis, hypergeometric tests were used to score TCR-TCR, TCR-HLA and TCR-CMV co-occurrence, with a repertoire-size bias correction applied to TCR pairs. False discovery rates were estimated in a later analysis by permuting HLA or CMV assignments 20 times. In a later analysis, co-occurring TCRs were grouped using DBSCAN, and TCRdist sequence similarity was added for clustering within HLA-allele-positive subsets. For co-occurrence clustering, repertoires with fewer than 30,000 or more than 120,000 public chains were excluded, along with roughly 5 repertoires with anomalous nucleotide sharing. Drawn from immuneACCESS, this table holds only the in-frame rearrangements with V and J called that TCRdb kept. Clones are partly lost; checked studies trace under half to an unresolved V gene and leave the rest unexplained. V, J and clone size are taken as reported in that table, and D and trimming were inferred from the DNA itself. Recorded for this sample are about 94,000 clones; around 69% of them occurred a single time. The top ten constitute about 3.8% of the sample.

The cohort comprised some 730 healthy bone marrow donors. All cohort members were sampled while nominally healthy, although unrecorded immune exposures were likely present. The donor was CMV seronegative and belonged to the group of 320 or so seronegative cohort members. A peripheral blood sample was provided by each donor, and peripheral blood mononuclear cells were used for TCR beta sequencing. Genomic DNA was extracted from the blood cell samples with the Qiagen DNeasy Blood Extraction Kit. Note on this clone: The antigen it binds to is not known. Base qualities are missing; no much larger clone stands one base away.

The CDR3 goes from the cysteine to the phenylalanine over 16 residues. Only CDR3 DNA remains: 48 bases, in frame from the first base. CDR1 and CDR2, per the germline V gene, are SGHRS and YFSETQ. For this chain, trimming is 2 bases at the V end and 5 bases at the J end, and the number of junction bases without a gene match is 10. What was sequenced was PBMCs. The sequence is built from TRBV5-1 and TRBJ2-5; 9 bases in the junction line up with TRBD1. This TCR came from a young man in good health and CMV-seronegative. For the CDR3, the sequence is CASSFSLQGARETQYF. The DNA sequence is as follows: TGCGCCAGCAGCTTTTCCCTACAGGGGGCGCGGGAGACCCAGTACTTC.